The 20 T cell receptor beta chains below were found in one sample sequenced in a study of CD8 T cells in ankylosing spondylitis. Study-wide findings and caveats: It appeared that ankylosing spondylitis blood was characterized by a TCR beta motif of several highly homologous variants.

Their antigen targets remain unknown. TCRdb re-called the 5' RACE reads through MiXCR, storing one row per CDR3 protein. This sample has some 450,000 distinct CDR3 sequences, with about a sixth found just once. The specimen sequenced was blood, either unsorted or a sorted T cell fraction (not recorded which). The receptors were sampled from a male donor with ankylosing spondylitis.

This clonotype appeared a few times. The chain uses TRBV5-4 and TRBJ2-1; D call uncertain. The CDR3 length is 15 residues. In germline, CDR1 is SGHNT, CDR2 YYREEE (reference sequence). Trimming shortened V by 2 bases and J by 3 bases, and 12 bases separated the two germline ends. The CDR3 protein is CASSLGLLSYNEQFF. The CDR3 DNA is TGTGCCAGCAGCTTAGGGTTGCTTAGCTACAATGAGCAGTTCTTC. Drawing the rest from reference TRBV5-4 and TRBJ2-1, the complete variable domain is ETGVTQSPTHLIKTRGQQVTLRCSSQSGHNTVSWYQQALGQGPQFIFQYYREEENGRGNFPPRFSGLQFPNYSSELNVNALELDDSALYLCASSLGLLSYNEQFFGPGTRLTVL.

The J gene is TRBJ2-5, the V gene TRBV7-7; the match to TRBD2 covers 8 bases. Germline CDR1 SSHAT, CDR2 FNYEAQ (reference sequence). After removal of 1 base from V and 1 base from J, the junction contained 5 bases not matched to a gene. The CDR3 loop spans 16 amino acids. The chain's CDR3 is CASSLGFAGGQETQYF. CDR3 DNA: TGTGCCAGCAGCTTAGGCTTTGCGGGGGGCCAAGAGACCCAGTACTTC.

The chain combines TRBV11-2 with TRBJ2-3; D not resolved. The CDR3 is 13 amino acids. Trimming left V 5 bases short and J 5 bases short, with 11 bases between. Per germline, CDR1 SGHAT and CDR2 FQNNGV. The CDR3, as DNA: TGTGCCAGCAGCCTGGGCCCTATAGATACGCAGTATTTT. Residues: CASSLGPIDTQYF.

V is TRBV24-1 and J is TRBJ2-2; no reliable D call. Trimming took off 4 bases at V and 0 bases at J, with 5 bases between the two ends. The CDR3 is 14 amino acids. Germline V gene sequence: CDR1 KGHDR, CDR2 SFDVKD. In DNA, the CDR3 is TGTGCCACCAGTGACACCCCGAACACCGGGGAGCTGTTTTTT. This sequence encodes CATSDTPNTGELFF.

In the case of this clonotype: One junction end does not reproduce the germline sequence, and a read error may be involved. The rearrangement joins TRBV6-1 to TRBJ2-3; TRBD1 matches at 8 bases. The germline V gene has CDR1 MNHNS and CDR2 SASEGT. The CDR3 is 12 residues long. CDR3 sequence reads: CASSASTLDRGF. The CDR3, as DNA: TGTGCCAGCAGTGCGTCTACTCTCGACAGGGGATTT.

J is TRBJ2-1 and V is TRBV10-3; possibly TRBD1 for D (7 bases). The V and J ends lost 11 bases and 2 bases respectively, with 16 bases between them. Looked up from germline, CDR1 is ENHRY and CDR2 is SYGVKD. CDR3 length: 14 residues. In DNA, the CDR3 is TGTGCCTCCCGACAGGGACTGACCTACAATGAGCAGTTCTTC. It encodes CASRQGLTYNEQFF.

The genes are TRBV20-1 and TRBJ1-4, with 7 bases fitting TRBD1. The CDR3 spans 16 residues. V shed 1 base, J shed 3 bases, and the junction held 8 bases outside the gene matches. Per the germline V gene, CDR1 is DFQATT and CDR2 is SNEGSKA (reference sequence). The chain's CDR3 is CSARGQHRGSNEKLFF. The CDR3 DNA is TGCAGTGCTAGAGGTCAACACAGGGGTTCTAATGAAAAACTGTTTTTT.

The chain employs TRBV6-5 and TRBJ1-2; D possibly corresponds to TRBD1 (5 bases). Deletions cut 0 bases from V and 1 base from J, with 6 bases between. In germline, CDR1 is MNHEY, CDR2 SVGAGI. The CDR3 is made up of 14 amino acids. CDR3 sequence reads: CASSYSRGNYGYTF. Written as DNA, the CDR3 is TGTGCCAGCAGTTACTCGAGGGGTAACTATGGCTACACCTTC.

This clonotype was detected ten times or more. This chain connects TRBV3-1 to TRBJ1-1; possibly TRBD1 for D (5 bases). The V end lost 0 bases, the J end lost 5 bases, and 10 bases lay between the germline ends. Germline CDR1 and CDR2: LGHDT and YNNKEL (reference sequence). CDR3 length equals 14 residues. The CDR3 bases are TGTGCCAGCAGCCAAGACAGGGCATGGACTGAAGCTTTCTTT. Encoded protein: CASSQDRAWTEAFF. Full variable domain (outside the CDR3, taken from reference TRBV3-1 and TRBJ1-1): DTAVSQTPKYLVTQMGNDKSIKCEQNLGHDTMYWYKQDSKKFLKIMFSYNNKELIINETVPNRFSPKSPDKAHLNLHINSLELGDSAVYFCASSQDRAWTEAFFGQGTRLTVV.

This chain connects TRBV7-2 to TRBJ2-3, with D uncertain. The germline V and J ends were trimmed by 5 bases and 5 bases, with 14 bases remaining between them. The CDR3 consists of 14 residues. Germline V gene lookup returns CDR1 SGHTA and CDR2 FQGNSA. The CDR3 DNA reads TGTGCCAGCAGCCGCTCCCAGGCCGAAGATACGCAGTATTTT. Translated, it gives CASSRSQAEDTQYF.

The rearrangement links TRBV3-1 to TRBJ1-1; unclear D gene. The germline V gene encodes CDR1 LGHDT and CDR2 YNNKEL (reference sequence). Trimming took 0 bases from V and 8 from J, leaving 7 bases between them. The CDR3 extends over 12 amino acids. CDR3 DNA sequence: TGTGCCAGCAGCCAAGATACGGGGGAAGCTTTCTTT. Its protein product is CASSQDTGEAFF.

The V call is TRBV4-1, the J call TRBJ2-1; D may be TRBD1 or TRBD2 (5 bases each). V was shortened by 0 bases and J by 6 bases, with 15 bases between the two germline ends. Looked up from germline, CDR1 is MGHRA and CDR2 is YSYEKL. The CDR3 has 16 residues. CDR3 in amino acids: CASSQDVGGVRNEQFF. The DNA for the CDR3 is TGCGCCAGCAGCCAAGATGTTGGGGGAGTCCGCAATGAGCAGTTCTTC.

This clonotype came up a few times. The chain's CDR3 is CASRGGMLGSMNTEAFF. The CDR3 bases are TGCGCCAGCAGGGGGGGGATGTTAGGCTCCATGAACACTGAAGCTTTCTTT. This chain uses TRBV5-1 with TRBJ1-1, with D possibly matching TRBD1 (5 bases). Germline V CDR1 and CDR2: SGHRS, YFSETQ. The CDR3 runs to 17 residues. Trimming took 5 bases from V and 0 from J, leaving 20 bases between them.

This chain uses TRBV6-6 with TRBJ2-5, with a tentative D call TRBD2 (7 bases). Trimming left V 9 bases short and J 4 bases short, with 15 bases between. The CDR3 runs to 13 residues. CDR1 and CDR2 from the germline V gene are MNHNY and SVGAGI (reference sequence). The CDR3 here is CASSRGGAETQYF. DNA for the CDR3: TGTGCCAGTAGCCGTGGGGGGGCAGAGACCCAGTACTTC.

The chain recombines TRBV11-2 with TRBJ1-6; no clear D. The CDR3 has 13 residues. CDR1 and CDR2 (germline): SGHAT, FQNNGV. V was trimmed by 5 bases and J by 10 bases, leaving 12 bases between them. The CDR3 sequence: CASSPSYGSPLHF. CDR3 in DNA: TGTGCCAGCAGCCCTTCCTATGGGTCACCCCTCCACTTT. The complete variable domain, with remaining parts taken from reference TRBV11-2 and TRBJ1-6, reads EAGVAQSPRYKIIEKRQSVAFWCNPISGHATLYWYQQILGQGPKLLIQFQNNGVVDDSQLPKDRFSAERLKGVDSTLKIQPAKLEDSAVYLCASSPSYGSPLHFGNGTRLTVT.

J is TRBJ2-1 and V is TRBV6-1, with D possibly being TRBD1 (6 bases). Trimming left V 7 bases short and J 0 bases short, with 13 bases between. The CDR3 is 15 amino acids. Germline V gene lookup returns CDR1 MNHNS and CDR2 SASEGT. Here the CDR3 reads CASIWDMSSYNEQFF. The DNA of the CDR3 is TGTGCCAGCATCTGGGACATGAGCTCCTACAATGAGCAGTTCTTC.

The chain couples TRBV10-3 to TRBJ2-1; 7 bases match TRBD1. CDR1 and CDR2 (germline): ENHRY, SYGVKD. This CDR3 region has 14 residues. The ends lost 10 bases at V and 0 bases at J; junction bases unmatched: 6. CDR3 DNA sequence: TGTGCCACCTGGGACAGAAACTCCTACAATGAGCAGTTCTTC. Translating gives CATWDRNSYNEQFF.

In its sample, this clonotype was seen a few times. The V and J genes are TRBV29-1 and TRBJ2-7; tentatively, D is TRBD1 (6 bases). V lost 7 bases and J 1 base, leaving 11 bases between the germline ends. The CDR3 is 12 amino acids. CDR1 is SQVTM, CDR2 ANQGSEA, per germline. The CDR3: CSALQGSYEQYF. CDR3 nucleotide sequence: TGCAGCGCACTACAGGGATCCTACGAGCAGTACTTC.

The chain joins TRBV30 to TRBJ2-3; no clear D gene. Trimming took off 2 bases at V and 0 bases at J, with 3 bases between the two ends. The CDR3 sequence is 12 residues long. From germline, CDR1 is GTSNPN and CDR2 SVGIG (reference sequence). CDR3 sequence (DNA): TGTGCCTGGAGTTTTAGCACAGATACGCAGTATTTT. This translates into CAWSFSTDTQYF.

In DNA form, the CDR3 reads TGCAGTGCTGAGGACAGACAAAATGAAAAACTGTTTTTT. This encodes CSAEDRQNEKLFF. The chain carries TRBV20-1 and TRBJ1-4; weak D call: TRBD1 (6 bases). Trimming removed 5 bases at V and 5 bases at J, with 12 bases between. CDR1 DFQATT and CDR2 SNEGSKA come from the germline V gene (reference sequence). This CDR3 comprises 13 residues.